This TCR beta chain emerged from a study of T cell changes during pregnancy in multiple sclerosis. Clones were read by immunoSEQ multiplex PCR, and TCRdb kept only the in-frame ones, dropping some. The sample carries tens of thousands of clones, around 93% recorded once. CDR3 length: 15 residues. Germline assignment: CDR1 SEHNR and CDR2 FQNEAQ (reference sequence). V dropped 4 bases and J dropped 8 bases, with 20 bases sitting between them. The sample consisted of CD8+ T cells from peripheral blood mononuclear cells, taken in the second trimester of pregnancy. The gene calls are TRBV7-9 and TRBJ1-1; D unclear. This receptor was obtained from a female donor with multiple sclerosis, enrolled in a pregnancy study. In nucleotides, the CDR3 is TGTGCCAGCAGCTCAAACCCATCAAGTCCGGGAGAAGCTTTCTTT. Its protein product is CASSSNPSSPGEAFF.